A single sample is the source of the 25 T cell receptor beta chains below, sequenced in a study of neoadjuvant anti-PD-1 for oral cavity cancer. The sample's time point: after neoadjuvant nivolumab, at surgical resection. TCRdb's table, derived via immunoSEQ multiplex PCR, lists solely in-frame clones and lacks some. The sample has about 5,000 clones, around half seen once; the top ten hold approximately 8%. The sequenced sample was tumor tissue, obtained after nivolumab (anti-PD-1) treatment. The source is a person between 40 and 85 years old with oral cavity squamous cell carcinoma.

This sequence joins TRBV7-8 and TRBJ1-4, with a tentative D call TRBD1 (6 bases). CDR3 length: 18 residues. Between the trimmed V and J ends, which lost 2 bases and 2 bases, there was a span of 18 bases. CDR1 SGHVS and CDR2 FQNEAQ come from the germline V gene. The CDR3 DNA is TGTGCCAGCAGCTTAATGGCCCCCGGGGGGGCGACTAATGAAAAACTGTTTTTT. This gives the protein CASSLMAPGGATNEKLFF.

The chain carries TRBV7-2 and TRBJ1-6; D not certain. Per germline, CDR1 SGHTA and CDR2 FQGNSA. Between the trimmed V and J ends, which lost 1 base and 5 bases, there was a span of 9 bases. This CDR3 is 15 amino acids long. CDR3 residues: CASSLVGINNSPLHF. DNA of the CDR3: TGTGCCAGCAGCTTAGTGGGAATCAATAATTCACCCCTCCACTTT.

J is TRBJ2-2 and V is TRBV30; the D gene is possibly TRBD2 (5 bases). The CDR3 has 13 residues. Germline V lookup: CDR1 GTSNPN, CDR2 SVGIG (reference sequence). In nucleotides, the CDR3 is TGTGCTCGGAGGATCGCGAACACCGGGGAGCTGTTTTTT. This codes for CARRIANTGELFF.

The genes are TRBV19 and TRBJ1-1; no reliable D call. Germline V gene sequence: CDR1 LNHDA, CDR2 SQIVND (reference sequence). V was shortened by 7 bases and J by 1 base, with 4 bases between the two germline ends. This CDR3 has 11 amino acids. The CDR3 DNA sequence: TGTGCCAGTATTGGGAACACTGAAGCTTTCTTT. Translating gives CASIGNTEAFF.

This clone was counted a few times. The chain employs TRBV10-3 and TRBJ2-3; D remains ambiguous. Trimming removed 0 bases from V and 9 bases from J, with 7 bases in between. Germline CDR1 and CDR2: ENHRY and SYGVKD. The CDR3 loop spans 12 amino acids. CDR3 coding DNA: TGTGCCATCAGTGAGTCGGAAGCCACGCAGTATTTT. Translation gives CAISESEATQYF.

The rearrangement uses TRBV11-2 and TRBJ2-7, with 7 bases matching TRBD1. Germline V gives CDR1 SGHAT, CDR2 FQNNGV. The length of the CDR3 is 14 residues. V was pared by 3 bases and J by 5 bases, with 7 bases of the junction left unmatched. CDR3 amino acids: CASSFTQGTDEQYF. The CDR3 DNA reads as TGTGCCAGCAGCTTCACGCAGGGGACAGACGAGCAGTACTTC.

The chain links TRBV29-1 to TRBJ2-5; D unclear. The CDR3 length is 14 residues. With 0 bases removed from V and 2 bases from J, the gap between germline ends came to 10 bases. From germline, CDR1 is SQVTM and CDR2 ANQGSEA. The CDR3 is CSVEDRARQETQYF. The CDR3 region has the DNA TGCAGCGTTGAAGATCGGGCCAGACAAGAGACCCAGTACTTC. The variable domain in full, completed from reference TRBV29-1 and TRBJ2-5, reads SAVISQKPSRDICQRGTSLTIQCQVDSQVTMMFWYRQQPGQSLTLIATANQGSEATYESGFVIDKFPISRPNLTFSTLTVSNMSPEDSSIYLCSVEDRARQETQYFGPGTRLLVL.

The sample holds a few counts of this clone. The chain has TRBV6-5 and TRBJ2-7, with D tentatively TRBD1 (5 bases). V shed 0 bases and J shed 3 bases, with 12 bases lying between them. Germline CDR1 MNHEY, CDR2 SVGAGI. The CDR3 contains 15 residues. The CDR3 spells CASSYSAGANYEQYF. The CDR3 region has the DNA TGTGCCAGCAGTTACTCGGCTGGGGCGAACTACGAGCAGTACTTC.

This clone was picked up a small number of times. The chain uses TRBV5-1 and TRBJ1-6; D gene ambiguous. The V gene's germline CDR1 is SGHRS and CDR2 YFSETQ. V was pared by 2 bases and J by 8 bases, with 8 bases between. This CDR3 region has 13 residues. The CDR3 DNA sequence: TGCGCCAGCAGCTTCGCGGCGGATTCACCCCTCCACTTT. Translation gives CASSFAADSPLHF.

V gene TRBV6-1 combines with J gene TRBJ1-3; D is perhaps TRBD1 (5 bases). The CDR3 is 15 amino acids. The germline gives CDR1 MNHNS, CDR2 SASEGT. V was clipped by 5 bases and J by 0 bases, with 11 bases between them. CDR3 nucleotide sequence: TGTGCCAGCAGTCGACAGATCAACTCTGGAAACACCATATATTTT. Amino acids: CASSRQINSGNTIYF.

This clone was seen only a few times. The V and J genes are TRBV5-8 and TRBJ1-4, with D maybe TRBD1 (5 bases). Germline values: CDR1 SGHTS, CDR2 YDEGEE. The CDR3 consists of 14 residues. Trimming removed 2 bases from V and 7 bases from J, with 12 bases in between. CDR3: CASSFKGKGEKLFF. CDR3 coding DNA: TGTGCCAGCAGCTTTAAGGGGAAGGGTGAAAAACTGTTTTTT. The full variable domain, completed using reference TRBV5-8 and TRBJ1-4, is EAGVTQSPTHLIKTRGQQATLRCSPISGHTSVYWYQQALGLGLQFLLWYDEGEERNRGNFPPRFSGRQFPNYSSELNVNALELEDSALYLCASSFKGKGEKLFFGSGTQLSVL.

There are a few counts of this clone. V gene TRBV14 combines with J gene TRBJ2-3, with a weak D call TRBD2 (6 bases). V lost 6 bases and J lost 0, with 13 bases in between. Germline CDR1 is SGHDN and CDR2 is FVKESK. This CDR3 has 15 amino acids. CDR3 in amino acids: CASRISGASTDTQYF. Written as DNA, the CDR3 is TGTGCCAGCAGGATTAGCGGAGCTAGCACAGATACGCAGTATTTT.

The chain joins TRBV18 to TRBJ2-7; D perhaps matches TRBD2 (6 bases). Germline CDR1 reads KGHSH; CDR2 reads LQKENI. Trimming left V 0 bases short and J 3 bases short, with 12 bases between. The CDR3 covers 15 residues. CDR3 nucleotides: TGTGCCAGCTCACCACCGGGGAGGAATAACTACGAGCAGTACTTC. Translated, it gives CASSPPGRNNYEQYF. Drawing the rest from reference TRBV18 and TRBJ2-7, the complete variable domain is NAGVMQNPRHLVRRRGQEARLRCSPMKGHSHVYWYRQLPEEGLKFMVYLQKENIIDESGMPKERFSAEFPKEGPSILRIQQVVRGDSAAYFCASSPPGRNNYEQYFGPGTRLTVT.

This clone was detected once. This rearrangement joins TRBV5-1 to TRBJ2-6, with D perhaps matching TRBD2 (6 bases). The CDR3 consists of 15 residues. Germline V gives CDR1 SGHRS, CDR2 YFSETQ. The V end lost 4 bases, the J end lost 4 bases, and 12 bases lay between the germline ends. CDR3 protein: CASSDPGRGANVLTF. The CDR3, as DNA: TGCGCCAGCAGCGACCCAGGGAGGGGGGCCAACGTCCTGACTTTC.

The rearrangement uses TRBV19 and TRBJ2-7, with TRBD2 matching over 11 bases. The CDR3 runs 14 residues. V shed 6 bases and J 5 bases; nucleotides not matched to a gene: 6. The germline CDR1 and CDR2 sequences are LNHDA and SQIVND (reference sequence). CDR3 DNA sequence: TGTGCCAGTAGATTAGCGGGAGGGCTCGACGAGCAGTACTTC. Translation: CASRLAGGLDEQYF. Based on the CDR3 plus reference TRBV19 and TRBJ2-7, the full variable domain is DGGITQSPKYLFRKEGQNVTLSCEQNLNHDAMYWYRQDPGQGLRLIYYSQIVNDFQKGDIAEGYSVSREKKESFPLTVTSAQKNPTAFYLCASRLAGGLDEQYFGPGTRLTVT.

This clone appeared a few times. V and J are TRBV14 and TRBJ1-2; 7 nucleotides line up with TRBD1. Germline trimming cut 4 bases from V and 0 bases from J; bases unmatched to any gene: 2. Per germline, CDR1 SGHDN and CDR2 FVKESK. The CDR3 runs 14 residues. CDR3 residues: CASSLQGANYGYTF. CDR3 bases: TGTGCCAGCAGCCTCCAGGGGGCTAACTATGGCTACACCTTC. The full variable domain, completed using reference TRBV14 and TRBJ1-2, is EAGVTQFPSHSVIEKGQTVTLRCDPISGHDNLYWYRRVMGKEIKFLLHFVKESKQDESGMPNNRFLAERTGGTYSTLKVQPAELEDSGVYFCASSLQGANYGYTFGSGTRLTVV.

The CDR3 loop is CATNYGGSGNTIYF. The CDR3 DNA sequence: TGTGCCACCAACTATGGGGGGTCTGGAAACACCATATATTTT. The V gene is TRBV15, the J gene TRBJ1-3, with D possibly TRBD1 on 5 matching bases. From germline, CDR1 is LNHNV and CDR2 YYDKDF (reference sequence). There are 14 residues in the CDR3. V shed 7 bases and J shed 1 base, with 11 bases lying between them.

The genes are TRBV5-1 and TRBJ2-3; 7 bases are shared with TRBD2. CDR3 length: 17 residues. Germline CDR1 and CDR2: SGHRS and YFSETQ. The V gene end was trimmed by 4 bases and the J gene end by 1 base; junction bases not matched to a gene: 12. CDR3 DNA sequence: TGCGCCAGCAGCCTGGGGCATAGCGGGTCCCGCACAGATACGCAGTATTTT. Its translation is CASSLGHSGSRTDTQYF. Variable domain in full (rest from reference TRBV5-1 and TRBJ2-3): KAGVTQTPRYLIKTRGQQVTLSCSPISGHRSVSWYQQTPGQGLQFLFEYFSETQRNKGNFPGRFSGRQFSNSRSEMNVSTLELGDSALYLCASSLGHSGSRTDTQYFGPGTRLTVL.

This clone has only one observation. This rearrangement joins TRBV5-1 to TRBJ2-2; TRBD1 is a possible D gene (5 bases). The V end was cut by 1 base, the J end by 6 bases, with 13 bases between. The germline V gene encodes CDR1 SGHRS and CDR2 YFSETQ. The CDR3 runs 15 residues. CDR3 sequence reads: CASSLLQGSAGELFF. CDR3 coding DNA: TGCGCCAGCAGCTTGCTCCAGGGTAGTGCCGGGGAGCTGTTTTTT.

This chain links TRBV29-1 with TRBJ2-7; D unclear. The CDR3 runs 12 residues. Trimming stripped 6 bases from V and 1 base from J, with 10 bases between. Looked up from germline, CDR1 is SQVTM and CDR2 is ANQGSEA. The CDR3 nucleotides read TGCAGCGTCCCGGGCTCTTCCTACGAGCAGTACTTC. As protein: CSVPGSSYEQYF.

This rearrangement joins TRBV5-1 to TRBJ2-7, with D perhaps matching TRBD2 (6 bases). This CDR3 is 14 amino acids long. V shed 5 bases and J shed 5 bases, with 17 bases lying between them. Germline lookup yields CDR1 SGHRS and CDR2 YFSETQ. This chain's CDR3 is CASRLGGLVDEQYF. The DNA for the CDR3 is TGCGCCAGCAGATTAGGAGGGTTGGTAGACGAGCAGTACTTC.

The chain links TRBV7-3 to TRBJ2-1; 8 bases agree with TRBD2. CDR3 length equals 16 residues. The germline CDR1 and CDR2 sequences are SGHTA and FQGTGA. V lost 0 bases to trimming and J lost 4 bases; unmatched junction nucleotides: 5. The CDR3 DNA reads TGTGCCAGCAGCTTAACGGCGGCTAGCGGGTACAATGAGCAGTTCTTC. Translated, it gives CASSLTAASGYNEQFF. Full variable domain (outside the CDR3, taken from reference TRBV7-3 and TRBJ2-1): GAGVSQTPSNKVTEKGKYVELRCDPISGHTALYWYRQSLGQGPEFLIYFQGTGAADDSGLPNDRFFAVRPEGSVSTLKIQRTERGDSAVYLCASSLTAASGYNEQFFGPGTRLTVL.

This clone was recorded a few times. This sequence joins TRBV30 and TRBJ2-2, with D perhaps matching TRBD2 (6 bases). Germline V gives CDR1 GTSNPN, CDR2 SVGIG (reference sequence). V was pared by 6 bases and J by 0 bases, with 11 bases between. CDR3 size: 14 residues. The DNA of the CDR3 is TGTGCCTGTTCGGGACTGTCGAACACCGGGGAGCTGTTTTTT. Protein: CACSGLSNTGELFF.

J is TRBJ1-2 and V is TRBV28; no firm D call. The CDR3 contains 16 residues. In germline, CDR1 is MDHEN, CDR2 SYDVKM. V dropped 2 bases and J dropped 4 bases, with 17 bases sitting between them. The CDR3 sequence is CASSLEPGTRIYGYTF. DNA for the CDR3: TGTGCCAGCAGTTTAGAACCGGGAACCCGGATCTATGGCTACACCTTC.

V gene TRBV6-5 combines with J gene TRBJ1-4; D gene ambiguous. CDR3 length: 13 residues. CDR1 and CDR2 from the germline V gene are MNHEY and SVGAGI. Trimming stripped 5 bases from V and 8 bases from J, with 12 bases between. This chain's CDR3 is CASSALGGEKLFF. The CDR3 DNA reads TGTGCCAGCAGTGCCTTGGGTGGGGAAAAACTGTTTTTT.